This TCR beta chain was sequenced during a study of shared clonotypes between healthy human individuals (dated by TCRdb to about 2020). As for the study more broadly: Three men and a couple of women, aged 18 to 49 years, made up the cohort. Per donor, three plates each were used for CD4 naive and CD4 memory, two for CD8 naive, and one for CD8 memory. Blood TCR repertoires of roughly 5 healthy adults were deeply sequenced to estimate repertoire size and the extent of clonotype sharing between individuals. Different laboratories and diverse techniques were used to prepare libraries and sequence TCR repertoires, to increase sequencing depth and limit assay-specific biases. Each donor's leukapheresis produced roughly between roughly 0.94 and 9.5 billion PBMCs. Points the paper makes about the study in general: Rarefaction of sorted-subset datasets indicated incomplete sequencing despite the large sequencing depth. When four donors were compared, the shared fraction of clonotypes was around 4.6% for naive CD4, less than 4% for naive CD8, 2% to 2.5% for memory CD4, and under 0.5% for memory CD8. The genetic and exposure-history diversity represented was limited by the small number of donors. Based on pairwise subsampling, the degree of clonotype sharing among donors was expected to be affected by sequencing depth. Sampling was restricted to blood, and TCR repertoires in tissues likely differ from the TCR repertoires found in blood. Compared with non-shared clonotypes, clonotypes shared by all four sorted-subset donors had higher generation probabilities. Larger estimated clonotype richness was generally found for naive subsets than for memory subsets.

CD8 naive samples were obtained by positive selection for CCR7 among CD45RO-negative cells, yielding a CD45RA+CCR7+ population from which TemRA cells were excluded. The donors were healthy, HIV-negative adults who had no recently reported acute infections or vaccinations. Only Caucasian adults living in Nashville, Tennessee, USA were represented among the donors. Blood was obtained by leukapheresis, after which PBMCs were separated by Ficoll-Histopaque density gradient centrifugation and cryopreserved in liquid nitrogen vapor phase. Analytical flow cytometry was used to check the purity and quantity of each magnetically sorted T cell population. From each sorted fraction, genomic DNA was isolated and quantified by UV absorbance on a Nanodrop 2000c. Using the deep immunoSEQ assay, TCR CDR3 regions were amplified from genomic DNA by multiplex PCR. For each cell subset, the extracted genomic DNA was distributed evenly across all wells of several immunoSEQ 96-well plates, and each plate served as one replicate. Each replicate PCR for sorted subsets received about 0.2 ug genomic DNA, equal to about 30,000 T cell genomes. The purified libraries were quantified using a Qubit 3.0 fluorometer, sized with a Bioanalyzer 2100, and then quantified again using the KAPA Library Quantification kit. A separate single-read 150-cycle Illumina NextSeq 550 flow cell was used to sequence each immunoSEQ 96-well plate. As for how the authors treated the data: Because the immunoSEQ output included only junctional sequences and no quality scores, the filtering could not be the same as the filtering used for full-length reads. To assign V/J genes and CDR3, sequences were annotated against IMGT germline references using PyIR, a Python wrapper for IgBLAST v1.9. Reads were removed for weak V/J assignments (E-value above 1e-6), missing CDR3, stop codons, out-of-frame junctions, or ambiguous translated residues. V3J clonotypes were defined as sequences sharing an identical inferred V gene, J gene, and CDR3 amino acid sequence. Percentage overlap between repertoires was calculated by dividing the number of shared unique clonotypes by the size of the smaller repertoire. Repertoire richness was assessed with RTK rarefaction, the Chao1 estimator, and Recon v2.1 estimates of unobserved clonotypes. For all TCRbeta clonotypes obtained by the gDNA method from a handful of donors, generation probabilities were computed with OLGA. What TCRdb holds here is the immuneACCESS table cut down to in-frame rearrangements. Part of the clones is not present; checked against another copy, under half of the missing clones reflect an unresolved V gene, and the others are unexplained. The DNA gave D and trimming, while V, J and clone size come from that table. Across this sample there are about 2,200,000 clones, with about 92% seen only once. 1.7% of the sample comes from the top ten.

V loses 8 bases of germline sequence and J loses 2 bases, and the interval between the two ends is 10 bases. Reading the germline V gene (reference sequence) gives CDR1 SEHNR and CDR2 FQNEAQ. Its CDR3 holds 12 amino acids, cysteine through phenylalanine. The sequence is cut down to CDR3 DNA, 36 bases in frame from base 1. On this clone itself: It lacks a known antigen. Base-call qualities are not available, and no considerably larger clone is one nucleotide away.

This TCR was recovered from a man between 18 and 29 years old in good health. Some clones in this sample may be carry-over from other donors' samples. Material: naive CD8+ T cells from PBMCs. This specimen's cell subset or site label, per the study, means: CD45RA+CCR7+. The rearranged segments are TRBV7-9 and TRBJ2-7; the D segment cannot be called with confidence. The nucleotides read TGTGCCAGCGGGTTGGCGACCTACGAGCAGTACTTC. Translated, this is CASGLATYEQYF.